This T cell receptor beta chain was captured in a study of beta chain features in type 1 diabetes (dated by TCRdb to 2017 to 2018). Background for the entire study: No differences in mean age, gender distribution, total cell number or subset yield were found between patients and healthy donors. A total of 107,917,701 sorted cells were examined across all samples, and the number of cells per subset was strongly correlated with RNA yield. The study compared the TCRB repertoires of sorted circulating CD4+ T cell subsets in recently diagnosed type 1 diabetes patients with those in matched healthy donors. Naive and central memory subsets were obtained from all 28 donors, but regulatory and stem cell-like memory subsets were isolated from only 8 patients and roughly eight healthy donors.

V is reduced by 6 bases and J by 1 base, leaving a spacing of 14 bases between them. CDR1 and CDR2 (MDHEN, SYDVKM) derive from the germline V gene. Measured from the cysteine to the phenylalanine, the CDR3 is 15 residues long. The read is trimmed to its CDR3 DNA, 45 bases read in frame from base 1. Each donor gave one peripheral blood draw, averaging around 120 mL, which was collected into heparinised tubes. Using a panel that included CD45RO, CCR7, CD25, CD127, CD95 and CD27, naive, central memory, regulatory and stem cell-like memory CD4+ T cells were sorted on a BD FACSAria II. Purity was above 95% for every sorted population. Right away, PBMCs were isolated by Lymphoprep density gradient centrifugation and were stained directly, with no culture step. To minimize batch effects, samples were stained and sorted in pairs, one healthy donor with one patient per experiment. All of the isolated RNA was reverse transcribed with the High Capacity cDNA Reverse Transcription Kit, so expressed TCRB transcripts were sequenced. Deep immunoSEQ sequencing was performed on naive, central memory and regulatory T cell samples, with an average of around 3.4 million total reads per sample. Sorted cells were lysed in RLT buffer, and RNA was extracted using DNase-treated RNeasy Micro or Mini kits according to cell number. To prevent cross-contamination, every cell subset was processed on its own, while patient and healthy donor samples were processed together. TCRB sequences were amplified from cDNA with the immunoSEQ multiplex PCR, producing 87-bp fragments spanning the CDR3 region. Sequencing of the amplicons was done on the Illumina HiSeq platform. In the original analysis: PCR bias was computationally corrected using synthetic template baselines, reads within Hamming distance 2 were collapsed, and singletons that could not be merged were discarded. By aligning reads against IMGT, V, D and J genes, CDR3 length, and insertions or deletions at six rearrangement sites were assigned. Within each subset, clonotype counts were normalized to sorted cell number, after which true diversity and Gini coefficients were computed with the tcR R package. Repertoire sharing was quantified using the overlap coefficient calculated on TCRB nucleotide sequences. Out-of-frame TCRB sequences from naive cells were analyzed as a proxy for the pre-selection repertoire. In TCRdb, the immuneACCESS table is reduced to in-frame sequences with V and J assigned. These tables do not hold every clone; where another copy was compared, an unresolved V gene accounts for under half, and the others remain unexplained. The V and J calls and clone size come from that table; D and trimming were worked out from the DNA. The sample data list around 430,000 clones, and 25% to 35% of these were observed just once. The ten largest make up 0.05% to 0.065% of the sample.

Study-wide findings and limitations: PCR might favor shorter templates, but patient and control samples were amplified and corrected together, so any skew would affect both groups equally. At VDJ recombination sites, patients with type 1 diabetes made fewer insertions and deleted more nucleotides, a pattern implying thymic rearrangement abnormalities. Because cDNA was sequenced instead of genomic DNA, highly expressing activated cells could be over-represented, though the groups showed no difference in activation or CD3 levels. Because the HLA sub-analyses included only small numbers of individuals, any influence of HLA type on TCRB rearrangement was left unresolved. Naive, central memory and regulatory TCRB repertoires appeared to be more alike among patients than among healthy donors. In all four CD4+ subsets, TCRB CDR3 length was moderately but significantly shorter in type 1 diabetes patients.

This clone was counted a few times. Its antigen is unknown. No base quality values were provided; no much bigger clone lies one nucleotide off. This TCR was sampled from a man aged 18 to 29 in good health. The specimen sequenced was naive CD4+ T cells from blood. The cell subset or site label here, explained by the study, means: true naive CD4+ T cells. The chain links TRBV28 with TRBJ2-3, with no D gene named confidently. CDR3 protein: CASRSGVWGTDTQYF. The nucleotides read TGTGCCAGCAGGTCCGGTGTATGGGGCACAGATACGCAGTATTTT.